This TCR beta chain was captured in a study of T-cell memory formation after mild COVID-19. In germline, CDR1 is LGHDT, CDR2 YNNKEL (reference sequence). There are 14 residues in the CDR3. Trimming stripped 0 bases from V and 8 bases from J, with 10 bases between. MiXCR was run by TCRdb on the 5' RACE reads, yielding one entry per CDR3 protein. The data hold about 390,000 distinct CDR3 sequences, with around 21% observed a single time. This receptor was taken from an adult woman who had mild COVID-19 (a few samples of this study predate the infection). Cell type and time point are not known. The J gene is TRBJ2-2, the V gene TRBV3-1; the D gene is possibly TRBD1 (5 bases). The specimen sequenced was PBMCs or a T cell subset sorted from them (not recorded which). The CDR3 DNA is TGTGCCAGCAGCCAAGATGGGGCCAGGGGGGAGCTGTTTTTT. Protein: CASSQDGARGELFF. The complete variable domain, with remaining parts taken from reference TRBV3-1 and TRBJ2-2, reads DTAVSQTPKYLVTQMGNDKSIKCEQNLGHDTMYWYKQDSKKFLKIMFSYNNKELIINETVPNRFSPKSPDKAHLNLHINSLELGDSAVYFCASSQDGARGELFFGEGSRLTVL.